Listed here are 11 T cell receptor beta chains from one sample, sequenced in a study of T-cell reconstitution after alpha-beta-depleted transplantation in children. Unique molecular identifiers were incorporated during preparation of the TCRbeta library. Using its own MiXCR run on the PCR reads, TCRdb lists one record per CDR3 protein. This table has around 300,000 distinct CDR3 sequences, over 9% appearing once. Sequenced material: PBMCs, taken before TCRalphabeta/CD19-depleted stem cell transplant. These receptors were taken from a boy under three years old with acute myeloid leukemia, due to receive a stem cell transplant.

This clonotype was observed many times. The chain is built from TRBV9 and TRBJ2-7; 7 nucleotides agree with TRBD2. The junction had 7 bases not matched to a gene; V was cut back by 0 bases and J by 4 bases. The CDR3 sequence is 15 residues long. Germline-derived CDR1 and CDR2 are SGDLS and YYNGEE. The CDR3 is CASSVVGGSIYEQYF. The CDR3 DNA follows: TGTGCCAGCAGCGTAGTGGGCGGGAGTATTTACGAGCAGTACTTC.

The sample holds many counts of this clonotype. The chain recombines TRBV5-1 with TRBJ2-3; the D gene could be TRBD1 or TRBD2 (5 bases each). Trimming removed 4 bases from V and 2 bases from J, with 17 bases in between. Germline-derived CDR1 and CDR2 are SGHRS and YFSETQ. This CDR3 is built from 16 residues. The CDR3 loop is CASSRGGGTSTDTQYF. The CDR3 DNA is TGCGCCAGCAGCCGCGGTGGGGGTACATCCACAGATACGCAGTATTTT.

This clonotype was seen repeatedly, ten times or more. The rearrangement links TRBV24-1 to TRBJ2-3; 11 bases line up with TRBD2. The CDR3 contains 16 residues. With 3 bases clipped from V and 2 bases from J, the junction kept 3 bases outside the gene matches. Per germline, CDR1 KGHDR and CDR2 SFDVKD. The CDR3 reads CATSDMTSGVTDTQYF. For the CDR3, the DNA is TGTGCCACCAGTGATATGACTAGCGGGGTCACAGATACGCAGTATTTT.

This clonotype was seen only a few times. The chain combines TRBV18 with TRBJ2-3; D is possibly TRBD1 (6 bases). V lost 3 bases and J 2 bases, leaving 15 bases between the germline ends. The germline gives CDR1 KGHSH, CDR2 LQKENI. The CDR3 has 16 residues. The CDR3 here is CASSPVGAVPTDTQYF. CDR3 DNA: TGTGCCAGCTCACCTGTGGGGGCGGTTCCCACAGATACGCAGTATTTT.

This clonotype was seen ten or more times. The chain joins TRBV6-1 to TRBJ2-7, with TRBD1 as a possible D gene (5 bases). This CDR3 has 12 residues. V gave up 6 bases and J gave up 6 bases, with 12 bases separating them. CDR1 and CDR2 (germline): MNHNS, SASEGT. CDR3 amino acids: CASSVTGGEQYF. The CDR3 DNA follows: TGTGCCAGCAGCGTTACAGGTGGCGAGCAGTACTTC.

Only a few counts were recorded for this clonotype. The chain joins TRBV12-3 or TRBV12-4 to TRBJ2-1; 11 bases map to TRBD2. The J segment lost 5 bases and the V segment lost 0 bases, leaving 6 bases of the junction unmatched. The CDR3 sequence is 17 residues long. Here the CDR3 DNA reads TGTGCCAGCAGTTTAGCCCTAGCGGGGGGCCCACACAATGAGCAGTTCTTC. As protein: CASSLALAGGPHNEQFF.

This clonotype was counted at least ten times. The rearrangement uses TRBV5-1 and TRBJ1-3; TRBD1 is a possible D gene (6 bases). The germline V gene has CDR1 SGHRS and CDR2 YFSETQ. The CDR3 extends over 16 amino acids. V gave up 0 bases and J gave up 4 bases, with 14 bases separating them. The CDR3 DNA reads TGCGCCAGCAGCTTGGCCTCTTCCGGGACAGGAAACACCATATATTTT. The encoded protein is CASSLASSGTGNTIYF.

The chain recombines TRBV15 with TRBJ2-5, with D perhaps matching TRBD1 (5 bases). The germline gives CDR1 LNHNV, CDR2 YYDKDF (reference sequence). The CDR3 consists of 13 residues. The germline V and J ends were trimmed by 0 bases and 6 bases, with 8 bases remaining between them. CDR3 sequence reads: CATSRDRVKTQYF. The CDR3 coding sequence is TGTGCCACCAGCAGAGACAGGGTTAAGACCCAGTACTTC.

In this sample, this clonotype turned up many times. The chain joins TRBV7-9 to TRBJ2-1; D is perhaps TRBD2 (7 bases). V was shortened by 4 bases and J by 0 bases, with 10 bases between the two germline ends. This CDR3 spans 15 amino acids. Germline V gives CDR1 SEHNR, CDR2 FQNEAQ (reference sequence). The CDR3 loop is CASSSGGLSYNEQFF. The CDR3 DNA is TGTGCCAGCAGCTCGGGGGGCCTCTCCTACAATGAGCAGTTCTTC.

The sample holds many counts of this clonotype. This chain uses TRBV20-1 with TRBJ1-4; TRBD1 matches at 11 bases. Losses at the gene ends were 6 bases for V and 1 base for J; bases not matched to a gene: 4. This CDR3 is 15 amino acids long. Germline V gives CDR1 DFQATT, CDR2 SNEGSKA (reference sequence). The DNA for the CDR3 is TGCAGTGCCGATGGGACAGGGGGAACTAATGAAAAACTGTTTTTT. Its protein is CSADGTGGTNEKLFF.

The chain combines TRBV19 with TRBJ1-3; D gene ambiguous. CDR1 is LNHDA and CDR2 is SQIVND in the germline V gene (reference sequence). This CDR3 has 17 amino acids. The germline V and J ends were trimmed by 2 bases and 0 bases, with 14 bases remaining between them. The CDR3 DNA reads TGTGCCAGTAGTATAAAGGGAGGACTTCTCTCTGGAAACACCATATATTTT. Translating gives CASSIKGGLLSGNTIYF.